Listed below are T cell receptor beta chains from one sample, sequenced in a study of shared clonotypes between healthy human individuals. Clones were read by immunoSEQ multiplex PCR, and TCRdb kept only the in-frame ones, dropping some. The table lists roughly 2.6 million clones, about 92% of them singletons, with around 0.15% in the top ten. Material for sequencing was naive CD4+ T cells sorted from blood. The receptor set was obtained from a young man in good health. CDR3s include the opening cysteine and the closing phenylalanine or tryptophan. D genes are given only for firm matches. Expanded clones get a size class; other rows say once, few or many, or leave the size out.

d_gene	v_gene	j_gene	abundance	CDR3nt	CDR3aa
-	TRBV6-5	TRBJ1-2	-	TGTGCCAGCAGTTACACGGATAACTATGGCTACACCTTC	CASSYTDNYGYTF
-	TRBV10-1	TRBJ2-2	once	TGCGCCAGCAGTGTTCGCGGCGGGGAGCTGTTTTTT	CASSVRGGELFF
TRBD1	TRBV5-1	TRBJ2-7	-	TGCGCCAGCAGCGCTGGGACAGCCGGGCAATTCTACGAGCAGTACTTC	CASSAGTAGQFYEQYF
TRBD2	TRBV18	TRBJ2-1	-	TGTGCCAGCCCCCGAGAAACGACTAGCGGGAGTTCGAATGAGCAGTTCTTC	CASPRETTSGSSNEQFF
-	TRBV23-1	TRBJ1-2	-	TGCGCCAGCAGTCAATTAGCAGGGTATGGCTACACCTTC	CASSQLAGYGYTF
-	TRBV6-5	TRBJ1-5	once	TGTGCCAGCAGTTACTCGAGACCCTGGCATTTT	CASSYSRPWHF
TRBD2	TRBV4-1	TRBJ2-5	once	TGCGCCAGCAGCCAAGATTCCGGACTAGCTCTTAAATCTCAAGAGACCCAGTACTTC	CASSQDSGLALKSQETQYF
TRBD2	TRBV7-2	TRBJ2-3	-	TGTGCCAGCAGCCACGCCGGGACTAAGGGGCCAGATACGCAGTATTTT	CASSHAGTKGPDTQYF
-	TRBV4-3	TRBJ2-5	-	TGCGCCAGCAGCCAAGACGGTCGAGATGCCCAGTACTTC	CASSQDGRDAQYF
TRBD2	TRBV7-2	TRBJ2-1	once	TGTGCCAGCAGCCATAGCGGGGGCCTGTACAATGAGCAGTTCTTC	CASSHSGGLYNEQFF
TRBD2	TRBV10-3	TRBJ2-1	-	TGTGCCATCAGGGGGACTAGCGGGGCTAGCTCCTACAATGAGCAGTTCTTC	CAIRGTSGASSYNEQFF
-	TRBV10-2	TRBJ2-1	-	TGCGCCAGCAGCGGTCTGGACAGAGGCAATGAGCAGTTCTTC	CASSGLDRGNEQFF
-	TRBV7-2	TRBJ2-5	-	TGTGCCAGCAGCTTAGGGAAGGTTGCCTCGCCTGTCGAGACCCAGTACTTC	CASSLGKVASPVETQYF
-	TRBV10-3	TRBJ2-7	-	TGTGCCATCGGGGGGCTAAGTGACGAGCAGTACTTC	CAIGGLSDEQYF
TRBD1	TRBV11-2	TRBJ2-6	-	TGTGCCAGCAGAACGGGACAGGGGAACGTCCTGACTTTC	CASRTGQGNVLTF
-	TRBV29-1	TRBJ2-3	-	TGCAGCGTAGGAGGACCAGGGGGCACAGATACGCAGTATTTT	CSVGGPGGTDTQYF
-	TRBV4-2	TRBJ2-5	-	TGTGCCAGCAGCCTCCACCTCGGACCCCCGGGGGAGACCCAGTACTTC	CASSLHLGPPGETQYF
-	TRBV18	TRBJ2-5	-	TGTGCCAGCTCACCACCGGCAAGGGAGACCCAGTACTTC	CASSPPARETQYF